These 6 T cell receptor beta chains were sequenced from one sample in a study of T cell repertoires in cytomegalovirus infection. MiXCR, run by TCRdb on the reads, gives a single entry per CDR3 protein. This sample has around 300,000 distinct CDR3 sequences; 22% occur once, and the top ten carry roughly 19%. These TCRs' antigens remain unknown. The material was cultured PBMCs, obtained from culture after CMV antigen stimulation. The receptors were sampled from a human donor in good health (CMV status not recorded). Some clones in this sample may be carry-over from other donors' samples.

The chain uses TRBV19 and TRBJ2-1, with D uncertain. V lost 6 bases and J lost 9, with 18 bases in between. Germline V gene lookup returns CDR1 LNHDA and CDR2 SQIVND (reference sequence). This CDR3 is 14 amino acids long. The CDR3 here is CASRPMSSGLEQFF. In nucleotides, the CDR3 is TGTGCCAGTAGGCCAATGTCATCGGGTCTTGAGCAGTTCTTC. Full variable domain (remainder filled in from reference TRBV19 and TRBJ2-1): DGGITQSPKYLFRKEGQNVTLSCEQNLNHDAMYWYRQDPGQGLRLIYYSQIVNDFQKGDIAEGYSVSREKKESFPLTVTSAQKNPTAFYLCASRPMSSGLEQFFGPGTRLTVL.

In its sample, this clonotype was seen a few times. This CDR3 is CSDRDTTLDTGELFF. CDR3 nucleotides: TGCAGCGACCGGGACACAACATTAGATACCGGGGAGCTGTTTTTT. This chain connects TRBV29-1 to TRBJ2-2, with D possibly matching TRBD1 (6 bases). The CDR3 is made up of 15 amino acids. Between the trimmed V and J ends, which lost 7 bases and 5 bases, there was a span of 20 bases. CDR1 is SQVTM, CDR2 ANQGSEA, per germline.

This chain connects TRBV7-6 to TRBJ2-1; tentative D call: TRBD2 (5 bases). Germline lookup yields CDR1 SGHVS and CDR2 FNYEAQ. V was shortened by 1 base and J by 6 bases, with 13 bases between the two germline ends. CDR3 length: 15 residues. The CDR3 loop is CASSLGLLAGNEQFF. In nucleotides, the CDR3 is TGTGCCAGCAGCTTAGGTTTGCTAGCCGGCAATGAGCAGTTCTTC.

The chain links TRBV7-9 to TRBJ1-1, with D possibly TRBD1 on 5 matching bases. Trimming took 5 bases from V and 7 from J, leaving 8 bases between them. The CDR3 length is 11 residues. The germline V gene has CDR1 SEHNR and CDR2 FQNEAQ (reference sequence). The CDR3 region has the DNA TGTGCCAGCAGCCAAAGGGGTGAAGCTTTCTTT. This sequence encodes CASSQRGEAFF.

This clonotype was seen a few times. The chain uses TRBV18 and TRBJ2-1; no firm D call. CDR3 size: 11 residues. The ends were cut back, 3 bases at V and 8 bases at J, with 5 bases in the middle. Germline lookup yields CDR1 KGHSH and CDR2 LQKENI. In nucleotides, the CDR3 is TGTGCCAGCTCACCGGTCGATGAGCAGTTCTTC. Residues: CASSPVDEQFF. The full variable domain, its missing parts supplied by reference TRBV18 and TRBJ2-1, is NAGVMQNPRHLVRRRGQEARLRCSPMKGHSHVYWYRQLPEEGLKFMVYLQKENIIDESGMPKERFSAEFPKEGPSILRIQQVVRGDSAAYFCASSPVDEQFFGPGTRLTVL.

This clonotype has at least ten counts. The chain is built from TRBV7-2 and TRBJ2-5; D gene uncertain. This CDR3 is built from 15 residues. V gave up 0 bases and J gave up 2 bases, with 10 bases separating them. The V gene's germline CDR1 is SGHTA and CDR2 FQGNSA. CDR3 amino acids: CASSLAGIAQETQYF. CDR3 coding DNA: TGTGCCAGCAGCTTAGCAGGGATCGCACAAGAGACCCAGTACTTC.